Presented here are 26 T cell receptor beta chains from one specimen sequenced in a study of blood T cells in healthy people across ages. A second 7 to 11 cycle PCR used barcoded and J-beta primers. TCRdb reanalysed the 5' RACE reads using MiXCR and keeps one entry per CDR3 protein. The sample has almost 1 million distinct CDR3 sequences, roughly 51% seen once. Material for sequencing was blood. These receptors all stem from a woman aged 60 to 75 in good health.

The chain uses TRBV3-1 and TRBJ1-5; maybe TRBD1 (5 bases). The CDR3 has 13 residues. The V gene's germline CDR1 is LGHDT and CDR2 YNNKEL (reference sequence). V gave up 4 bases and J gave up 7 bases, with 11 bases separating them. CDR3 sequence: CASSRDGDQPQHF. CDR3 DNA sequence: TGTGCCAGCAGCCGGGACGGGGACCAGCCCCAGCATTTT.

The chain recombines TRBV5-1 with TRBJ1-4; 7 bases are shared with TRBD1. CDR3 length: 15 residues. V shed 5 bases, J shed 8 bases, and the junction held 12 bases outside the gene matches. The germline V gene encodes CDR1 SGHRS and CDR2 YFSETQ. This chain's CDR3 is CASSSSRGKDEKLFF. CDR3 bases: TGCGCCAGCAGTTCATCCAGGGGGAAGGACGAAAAACTGTTTTTT.

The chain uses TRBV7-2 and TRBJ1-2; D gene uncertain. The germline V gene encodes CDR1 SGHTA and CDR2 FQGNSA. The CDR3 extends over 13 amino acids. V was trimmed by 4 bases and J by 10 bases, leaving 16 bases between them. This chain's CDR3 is CASSCTVGSPYTF. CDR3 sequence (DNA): TGTGCCAGCAGCTGTACAGTGGGGTCTCCCTACACCTTC.

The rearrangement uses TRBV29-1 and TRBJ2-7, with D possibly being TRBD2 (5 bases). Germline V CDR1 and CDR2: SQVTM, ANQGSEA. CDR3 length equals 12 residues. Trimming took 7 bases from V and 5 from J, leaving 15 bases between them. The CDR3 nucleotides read TGCAGCGCAAGGTCCGGGGTCAACGAGCAGTACTTC. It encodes CSARSGVNEQYF.

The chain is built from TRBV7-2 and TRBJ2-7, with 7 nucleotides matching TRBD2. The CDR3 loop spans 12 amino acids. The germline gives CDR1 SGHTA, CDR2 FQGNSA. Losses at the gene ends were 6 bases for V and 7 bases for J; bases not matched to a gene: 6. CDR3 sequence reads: CASSRDYSEQYF. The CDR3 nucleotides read TGTGCCAGCAGTAGGGACTACTCTGAGCAGTACTTC. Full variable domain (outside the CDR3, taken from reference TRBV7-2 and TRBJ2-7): GAGVSQSPSNKVTEKGKDVELRCDPISGHTALYWYRQSLGQGLEFLIYFQGNSAPDKSGLPSDRFSAERTGGSVSTLTIQRTQQEDSAVYLCASSRDYSEQYFGPGTRLTVT.

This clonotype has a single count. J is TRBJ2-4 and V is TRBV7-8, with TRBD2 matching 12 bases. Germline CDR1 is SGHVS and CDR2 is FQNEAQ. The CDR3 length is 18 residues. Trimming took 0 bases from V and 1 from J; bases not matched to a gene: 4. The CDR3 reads CASSLARTSGTAKNIQYF. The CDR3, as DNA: TGTGCCAGCAGCTTAGCGCGGACTAGCGGGACGGCCAAAAACATTCAGTACTTC.

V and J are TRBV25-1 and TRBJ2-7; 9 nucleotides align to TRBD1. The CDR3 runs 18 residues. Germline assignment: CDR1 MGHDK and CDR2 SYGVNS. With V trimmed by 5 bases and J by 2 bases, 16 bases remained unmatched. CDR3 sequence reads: CASSPFSSGTGKTYEQYF. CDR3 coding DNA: TGTGCCAGCAGTCCCTTTTCCTCCGGGACAGGGAAGACCTACGAGCAGTACTTC.

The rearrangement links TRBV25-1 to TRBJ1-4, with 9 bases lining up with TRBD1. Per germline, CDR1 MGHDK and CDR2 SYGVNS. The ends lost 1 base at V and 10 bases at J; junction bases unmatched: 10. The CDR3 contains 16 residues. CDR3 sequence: CASSEFGGTGSRKLFF. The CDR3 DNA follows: TGTGCCAGCAGTGAATTTGGCGGGACAGGGTCGCGAAAACTGTTTTTT.

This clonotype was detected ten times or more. In DNA, the CDR3 is TGTGCCAGCTCACCGGGAAGTAGCACAGATACGCAGTATTTT. Its translation: CASSPGSSTDTQYF. V gene TRBV11-1 combines with J gene TRBJ2-3; tentative D call: TRBD2 (5 bases). Trimming cost V 8 bases and J 0 bases, with 12 bases left between them. Per the germline V gene, CDR1 is SGHAT and CDR2 is FQDESV (reference sequence). The CDR3 is 14 residues long.

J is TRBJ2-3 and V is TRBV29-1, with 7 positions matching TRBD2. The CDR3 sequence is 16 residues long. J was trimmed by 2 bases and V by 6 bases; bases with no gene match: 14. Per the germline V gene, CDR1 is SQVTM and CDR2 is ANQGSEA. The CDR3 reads CSVESGARDFTDTQYF. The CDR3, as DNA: TGCAGCGTGGAAAGCGGGGCTCGGGATTTCACAGATACGCAGTATTTT.

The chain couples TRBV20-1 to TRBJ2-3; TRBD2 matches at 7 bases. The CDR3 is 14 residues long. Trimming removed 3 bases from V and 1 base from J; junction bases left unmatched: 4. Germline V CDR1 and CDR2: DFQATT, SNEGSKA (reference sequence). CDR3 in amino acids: CSARSGTGTDTQYF. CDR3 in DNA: TGCAGTGCTAGGAGCGGGACTGGCACAGATACGCAGTATTTT.

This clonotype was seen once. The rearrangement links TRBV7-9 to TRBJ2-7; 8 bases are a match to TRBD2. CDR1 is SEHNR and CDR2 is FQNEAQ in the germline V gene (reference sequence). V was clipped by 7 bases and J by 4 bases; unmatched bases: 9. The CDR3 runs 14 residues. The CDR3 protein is CASTQAGVVYEQYF. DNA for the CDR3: TGTGCCAGCACCCAAGCGGGAGTAGTGTACGAGCAGTACTTC.

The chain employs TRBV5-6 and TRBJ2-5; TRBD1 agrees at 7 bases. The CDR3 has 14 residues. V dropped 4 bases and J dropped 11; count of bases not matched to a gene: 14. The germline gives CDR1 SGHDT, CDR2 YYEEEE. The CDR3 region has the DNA TGTGCCAGCAGCCAGCCAGGGGGAAACAATGAGCAGTACTTC. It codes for CASSQPGGNNEQYF.

CDR3 in amino acids: CASSGGGFGYTF. Here the CDR3 DNA reads TGTGCCAGCAGCGGAGGCGGGTTTGGCTACACCTTC. V usage is TRBV14 and J usage is TRBJ1-2, with D hard to call. The CDR3 contains 12 residues. With 5 bases removed from V and 7 bases from J, the gap between germline ends came to 11 bases. Germline CDR1 and CDR2: SGHDN and FVKESK.

The CDR3 is CASSPRASGYDEQFF. As DNA, the CDR3 is TGTGCCAGCAGTCCTAGGGCCTCAGGGTACGATGAGCAGTTCTTC. V and J are TRBV27 and TRBJ2-1, with a tentative D call TRBD1 (5 bases). The CDR3 has 15 residues. Per the germline V gene, CDR1 is MNHEY and CDR2 is SMNVEV (reference sequence). The V gene lost 5 bases and the J gene lost 8 bases, with 19 bases spanning the gap.

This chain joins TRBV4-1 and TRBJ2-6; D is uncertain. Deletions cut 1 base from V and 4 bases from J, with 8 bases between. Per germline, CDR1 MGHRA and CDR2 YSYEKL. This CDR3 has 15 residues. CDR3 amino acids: CASSQGVPGANVLTF. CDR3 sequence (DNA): TGCGCCAGCAGCCAAGGCGTACCGGGGGCCAACGTCCTGACTTTC.

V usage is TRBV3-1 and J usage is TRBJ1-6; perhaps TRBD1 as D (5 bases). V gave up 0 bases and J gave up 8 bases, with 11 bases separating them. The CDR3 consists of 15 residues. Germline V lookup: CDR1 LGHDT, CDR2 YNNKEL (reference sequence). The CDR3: CASSQDLGADSPLHF. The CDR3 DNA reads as TGTGCCAGCAGCCAAGATTTAGGGGCCGATTCACCCCTCCACTTT.

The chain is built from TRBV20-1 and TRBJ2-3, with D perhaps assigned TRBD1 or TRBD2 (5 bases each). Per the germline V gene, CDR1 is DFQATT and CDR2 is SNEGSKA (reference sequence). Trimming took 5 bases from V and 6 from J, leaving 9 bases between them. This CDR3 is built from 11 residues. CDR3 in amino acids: CSAAGADTQYF. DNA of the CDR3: TGCAGTGCTGCCGGGGCTGATACGCAGTATTTT.

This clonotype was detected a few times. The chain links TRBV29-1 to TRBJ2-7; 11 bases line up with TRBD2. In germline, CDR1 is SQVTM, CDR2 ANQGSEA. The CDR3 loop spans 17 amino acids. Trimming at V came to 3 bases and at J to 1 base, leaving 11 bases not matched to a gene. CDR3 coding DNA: TGCAGCGTTGACCCTAGCGGGAGGAACAGAGGGTCCTACGAGCAGTACTTC. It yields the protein CSVDPSGRNRGSYEQYF.

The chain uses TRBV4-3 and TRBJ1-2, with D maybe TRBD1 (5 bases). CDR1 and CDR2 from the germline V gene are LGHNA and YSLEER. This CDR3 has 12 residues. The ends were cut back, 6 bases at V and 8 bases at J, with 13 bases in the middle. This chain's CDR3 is CASRLDQGGYTF. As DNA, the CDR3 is TGCGCCAGCAGACTAGACCAGGGAGGCTACACCTTC.

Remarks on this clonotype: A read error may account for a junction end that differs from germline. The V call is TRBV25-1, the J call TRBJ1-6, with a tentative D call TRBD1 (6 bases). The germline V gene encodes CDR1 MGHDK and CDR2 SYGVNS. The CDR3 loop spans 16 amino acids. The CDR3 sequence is CASSEYAGGYDSPLHF. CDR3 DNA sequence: TGTGCCAGCAGTGAATATGCCGGGGGCTATGATTCACCCCTCCACTTT.

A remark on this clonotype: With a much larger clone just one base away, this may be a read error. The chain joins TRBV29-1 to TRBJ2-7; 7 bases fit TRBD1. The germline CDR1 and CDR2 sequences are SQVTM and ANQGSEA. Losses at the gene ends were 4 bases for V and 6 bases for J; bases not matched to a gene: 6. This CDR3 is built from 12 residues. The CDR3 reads CSVAGTACEQYF. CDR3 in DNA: TGCAGCGTTGCCGGGACAGCTTGCGAGCAGTACTTC.

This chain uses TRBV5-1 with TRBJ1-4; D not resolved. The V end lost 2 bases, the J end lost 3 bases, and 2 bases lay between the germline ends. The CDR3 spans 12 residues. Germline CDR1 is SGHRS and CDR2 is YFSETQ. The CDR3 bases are TGCGCCAGCAGCTTAGCTAATGAAAAACTGTTTTTT. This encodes CASSLANEKLFF.

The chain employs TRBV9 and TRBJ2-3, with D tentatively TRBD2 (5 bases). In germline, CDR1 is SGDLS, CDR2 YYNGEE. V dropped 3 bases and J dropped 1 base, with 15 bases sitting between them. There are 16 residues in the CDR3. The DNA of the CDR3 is TGTGCCAGCAGCGCATCCCCCGGGATCGGCACAGATACGCAGTATTTT. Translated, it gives CASSASPGIGTDTQYF.

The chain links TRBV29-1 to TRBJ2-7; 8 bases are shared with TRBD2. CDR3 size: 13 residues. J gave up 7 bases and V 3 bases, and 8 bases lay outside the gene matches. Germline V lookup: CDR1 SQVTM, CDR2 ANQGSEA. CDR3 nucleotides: TGCAGCGTTGACGGGAGGGCCACCAATGAGCAGTACTTC. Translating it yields CSVDGRATNEQYF.

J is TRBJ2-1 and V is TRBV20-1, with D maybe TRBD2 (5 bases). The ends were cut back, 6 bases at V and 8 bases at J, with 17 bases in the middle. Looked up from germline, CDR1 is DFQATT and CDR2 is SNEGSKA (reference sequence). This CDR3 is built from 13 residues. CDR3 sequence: CSAPDWVSYEQFF. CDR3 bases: TGCAGTGCCCCGGACTGGGTCTCGTATGAGCAGTTCTTC.